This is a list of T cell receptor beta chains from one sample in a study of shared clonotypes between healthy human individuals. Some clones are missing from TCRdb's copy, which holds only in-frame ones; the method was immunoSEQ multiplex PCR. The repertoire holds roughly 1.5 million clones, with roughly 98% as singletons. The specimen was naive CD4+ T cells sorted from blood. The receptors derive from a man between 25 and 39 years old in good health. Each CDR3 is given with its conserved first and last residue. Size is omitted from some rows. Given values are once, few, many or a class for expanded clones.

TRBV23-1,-,CAGGGQGTSYEQYF
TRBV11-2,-,CASSLGLAGGREQYF
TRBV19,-,CASSMSWDEQFF
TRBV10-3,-,CAITPRAGGGETQYF
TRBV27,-,CASRPTPRPVLNTEAFF
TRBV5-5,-,CASSLGVGGAYNEQFF
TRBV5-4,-,CAISTQGLTNYGYTF
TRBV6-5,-,CASSLYEQYF
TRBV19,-,CASTLRGTDTQYF
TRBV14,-,CASSQDFSGAQYF
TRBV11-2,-,CASRPAGTSGSRPLNEQFF
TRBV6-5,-,CASSQGLAGETQYF
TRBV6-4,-,CASSRELWDYGYTF
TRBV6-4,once,CASSPKTSGSGEQFF
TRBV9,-,CASSVDPQGQETQYF
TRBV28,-,CASSSSTRDGYTF
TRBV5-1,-,CASSFTSGNLPHNEQFF
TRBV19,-,CASSIAGSRTDTQYF
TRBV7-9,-,CASSLETVGYTF
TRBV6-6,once,CASSYSAGNYGYTF
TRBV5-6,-,CASSLAAGGSYNEQFF
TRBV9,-,CASSVGSNEQFF
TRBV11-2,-,CASSSFSPYNEQFF
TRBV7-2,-,CASSLVSGTGVTYEQYF
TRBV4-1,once,CASSQVAGVTDTQYF
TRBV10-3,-,CAISPSTQQETQYF
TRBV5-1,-,CASSLERAGDYSYEQYF
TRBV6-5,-,CASSSGTSGPYNEQFF
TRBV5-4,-,CASSSGTEKPQHF
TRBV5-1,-,CASSLEPGGHEQYF
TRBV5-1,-,CASSGTGTTSYEQYF
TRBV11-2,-,CASSLGVAGSYEQYF
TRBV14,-,CASSQLGTLLGNTIYF
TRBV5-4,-,CASSPTGGANYGYTF
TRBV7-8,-,CASSFRDGTGNYEQYF
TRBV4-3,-,CASSTGTGTEQYF
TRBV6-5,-,CASSYSWVDTEAFF
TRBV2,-,CASSATGREQPQHF
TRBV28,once,CASSQTTGNGNQPQHF
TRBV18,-,CASSPQGGNQPQHF
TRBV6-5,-,CASSRQGNYEQYF
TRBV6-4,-,CASSASMSTEAFF